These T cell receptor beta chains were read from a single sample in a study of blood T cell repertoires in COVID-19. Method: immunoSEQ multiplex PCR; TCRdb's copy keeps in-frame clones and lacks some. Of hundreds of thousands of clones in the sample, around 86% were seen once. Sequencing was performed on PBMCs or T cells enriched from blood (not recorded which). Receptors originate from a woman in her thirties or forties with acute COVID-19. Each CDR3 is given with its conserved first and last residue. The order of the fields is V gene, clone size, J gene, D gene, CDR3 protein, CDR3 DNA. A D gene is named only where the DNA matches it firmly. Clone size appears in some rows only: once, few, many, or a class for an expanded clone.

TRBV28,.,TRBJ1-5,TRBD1,CASRGTVNQPQHF,TGTGCCAGCAGGGGGACAGTCAATCAGCCCCAGCATTTT
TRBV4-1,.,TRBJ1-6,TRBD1,CASSQGPDRENSPLHF,TGCGCCAGCAGCCAGGGACCTGACAGGGAGAATTCACCCCTCCACTTT
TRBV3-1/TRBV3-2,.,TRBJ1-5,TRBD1,CASSQNSGQESNQPQHF,TGTGCCAGCAGCCAAAATTCCGGACAGGAGAGCAATCAGCCCCAGCATTTT
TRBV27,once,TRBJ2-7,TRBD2,CASSGTSGSSYEQYF,TGTGCCAGCAGTGGGACTAGCGGGAGTTCCTACGAGCAGTACTTC
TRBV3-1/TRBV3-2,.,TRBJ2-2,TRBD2,CASSQEGAGGAGELFF,TGTGCCAGCAGCCAAGAAGGAGCGGGAGGAGCCGGGGAGCTGTTTTTT
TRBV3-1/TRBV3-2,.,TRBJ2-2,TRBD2,CASSQVSGRSGVELFF,TGTGCCAGCAGCCAAGTCAGCGGGAGGTCAGGCGTGGAGCTGTTTTTT
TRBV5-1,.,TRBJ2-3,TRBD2,CASSLLTSGFTDTQYF,TGCGCCAGCAGCTTACTGACTAGCGGTTTCACAGATACGCAGTATTTT
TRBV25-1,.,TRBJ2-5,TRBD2,CASSVTGLAETQYF,TGTGCCAGCAGTGTGACGGGACTAGCGGAGACCCAGTACTTC
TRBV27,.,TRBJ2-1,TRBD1,CASRPETGGRYNEQFF,TGTGCCAGCAGACCCGAGACAGGGGGAAGGTACAATGAGCAGTTCTTC
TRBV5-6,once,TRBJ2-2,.,CASTWYWSNTGELFF,TGTGCCAGCACCTGGTACTGGTCGAACACCGGGGAGCTGTTTTTT
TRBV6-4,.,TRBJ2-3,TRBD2,CASSEDGRDTDTQYF,TGTGCCAGCAGTGAGGACGGGAGGGATACAGATACGCAGTATTTT
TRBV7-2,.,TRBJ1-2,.,CASSLVINYGYTF,TGTGCCAGCAGCTTAGTAATTAACTATGGCTACACCTTC
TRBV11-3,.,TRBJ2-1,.,CASSLEGLPRNEQFF,TGTGCCAGCAGCTTAGAGGGACTTCCCCGGAATGAGCAGTTCTTC
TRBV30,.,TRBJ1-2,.,CAWSDKGVWDGYTF,TGTGCCTGGAGTGACAAAGGGGTTTGGGATGGCTACACCTTC
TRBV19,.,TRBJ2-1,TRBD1,CASSLRPGTGPQSSYNEQFF,TGTGCCAGTAGTCTCCGCCCAGGGACAGGTCCCCAGAGCTCCTACAATGAGCAGTTCTTC
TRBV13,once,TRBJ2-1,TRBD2,CASSTRASGEGYNEQFF,TGTGCCAGCAGTACGCGGGCTAGCGGAGAAGGCTACAATGAGCAGTTCTTC
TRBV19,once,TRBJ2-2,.,CASSIGRNTGELFF,TGTGCCAGTAGTATTGGGCGGAACACCGGGGAGCTGTTTTTT
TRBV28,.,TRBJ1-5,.,CASSSGGPNQPQHF,TGTGCCAGCAGCTCCGGGGGACCCAATCAGCCCCAGCATTTT
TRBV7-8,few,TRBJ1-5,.,CASSLAGIYSNQPQHF,TGTGCCAGCAGCCTCGCGGGGATCTATAGCAATCAGCCCCAGCATTTT
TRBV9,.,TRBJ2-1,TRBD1,CASSAGQGRNEQFF,TGTGCCAGCAGCGCCGGACAGGGACGGAATGAGCAGTTCTTC
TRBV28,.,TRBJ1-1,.,CASSSGVPEAFF,TGTGCCAGCAGTTCAGGGGTACCTGAAGCTTTCTTT
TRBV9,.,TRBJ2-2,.,CASSPGDPGELFF,TGTGCCAGCAGCCCAGGGGACCCCGGGGAGCTGTTTTTT
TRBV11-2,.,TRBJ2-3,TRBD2,CASSLAGGPDTQYF,TGTGCCAGCAGCTTAGCGGGAGGACCAGATACGCAGTATTTT
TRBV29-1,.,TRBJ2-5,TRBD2,CSAETSGRETQYF,TGCAGCGCCGAGACTAGCGGGAGGGAGACCCAGTACTTC
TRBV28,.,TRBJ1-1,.,CASSPLAALNTEAFF,TGTGCCAGCAGTCCCCTGGCGGCCTTGAACACTGAAGCTTTCTTT
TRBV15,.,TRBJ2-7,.,CATSRGWGGLRGSYEQYF,TGTGCCACCAGCAGAGGATGGGGGGGGCTCAGGGGATCCTACGAGCAGTACTTC
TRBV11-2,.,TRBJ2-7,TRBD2,CASSLSAGVTYEQYF,TGTGCCAGCAGCTTATCGGCGGGAGTAACCTACGAGCAGTACTTC
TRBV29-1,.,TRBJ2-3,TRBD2,CSVRTSGSTDTQYF,TGCAGCGTCCGTACTAGCGGGAGTACAGATACGCAGTATTTT
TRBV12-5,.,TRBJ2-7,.,CASGGGYEQYF,TGTGCTAGTGGGGGGGGTTACGAGCAGTACTTC
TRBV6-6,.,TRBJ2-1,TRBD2,CASSERTSGANEQFF,TGTGCCAGCAGCGAGAGGACTAGCGGAGCCAATGAGCAGTTCTTC
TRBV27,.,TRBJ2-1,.,CASSFRGFGNEQFF,TGTGCCAGCAGTTTTAGAGGGTTTGGCAATGAGCAGTTCTTC